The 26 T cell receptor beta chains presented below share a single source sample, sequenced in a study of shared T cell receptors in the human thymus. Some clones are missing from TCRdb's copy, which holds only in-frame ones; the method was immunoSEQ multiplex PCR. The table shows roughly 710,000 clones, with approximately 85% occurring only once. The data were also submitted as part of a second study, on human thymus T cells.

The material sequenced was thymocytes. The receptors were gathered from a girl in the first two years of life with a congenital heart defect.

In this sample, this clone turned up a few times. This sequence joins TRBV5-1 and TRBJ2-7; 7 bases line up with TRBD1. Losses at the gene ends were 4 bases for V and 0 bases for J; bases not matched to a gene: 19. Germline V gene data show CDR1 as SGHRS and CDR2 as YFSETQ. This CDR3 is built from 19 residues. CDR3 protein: CASSARQGDPPLSSYEQYF. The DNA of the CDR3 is TGCGCCAGCAGCGCCAGACAGGGAGACCCACCCCTTAGCTCCTACGAGCAGTACTTC. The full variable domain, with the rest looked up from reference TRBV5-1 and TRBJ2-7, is KAGVTQTPRYLIKTRGQQVTLSCSPISGHRSVSWYQQTPGQGLQFLFEYFSETQRNKGNFPGRFSGRQFSNSRSEMNVSTLELGDSALYLCASSARQGDPPLSSYEQYFGPGTRLTVT.

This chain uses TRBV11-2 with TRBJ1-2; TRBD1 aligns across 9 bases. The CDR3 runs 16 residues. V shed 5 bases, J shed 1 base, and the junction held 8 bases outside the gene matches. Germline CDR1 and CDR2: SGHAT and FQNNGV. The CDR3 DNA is TGTGCCAGCAGCCCAACAGGGGGCGTTGGTAACTATGGCTACACCTTC. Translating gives CASSPTGGVGNYGYTF.

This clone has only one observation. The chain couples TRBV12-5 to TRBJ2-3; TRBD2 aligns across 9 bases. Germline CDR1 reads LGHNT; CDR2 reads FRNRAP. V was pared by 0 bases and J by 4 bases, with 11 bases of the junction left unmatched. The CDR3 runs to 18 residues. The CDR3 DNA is TGTGCTAGTGGTTTGGTTGTCTTGCGGGGGGGCGGGGCAGATACGCAGTATTTT. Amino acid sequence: CASGLVVLRGGGADTQYF. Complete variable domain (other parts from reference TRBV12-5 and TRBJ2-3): DARVTQTPRHKVTEMGQEVTMRCQPILGHNTVFWYRQTMMQGLELLAYFRNRAPLDDSGMPKDRFSAEMPDATLATLKIQPSEPRDSAVYFCASGLVVLRGGGADTQYFGPGTRLTVL.

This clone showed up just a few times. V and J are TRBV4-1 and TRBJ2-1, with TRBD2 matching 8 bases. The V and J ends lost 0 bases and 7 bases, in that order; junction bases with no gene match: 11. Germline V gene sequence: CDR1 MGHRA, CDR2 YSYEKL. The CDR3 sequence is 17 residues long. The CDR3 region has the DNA TGCGCCAGCAGCCAAGAGAGGTCGGGGGGGCTTGTGAATGAGCAGTTCTTC. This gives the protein CASSQERSGGLVNEQFF.

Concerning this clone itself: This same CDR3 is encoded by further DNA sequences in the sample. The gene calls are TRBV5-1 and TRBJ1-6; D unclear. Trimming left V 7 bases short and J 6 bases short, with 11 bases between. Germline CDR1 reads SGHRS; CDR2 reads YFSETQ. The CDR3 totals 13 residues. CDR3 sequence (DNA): TGCGCCAGCCGCGTAGATTTTAATTCACCCCTCCACTTT. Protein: CASRVDFNSPLHF.

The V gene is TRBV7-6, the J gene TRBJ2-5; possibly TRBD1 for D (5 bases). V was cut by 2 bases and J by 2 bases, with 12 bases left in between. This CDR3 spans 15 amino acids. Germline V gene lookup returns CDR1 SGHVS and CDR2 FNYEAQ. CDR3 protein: CASSLKGQLQETQYF. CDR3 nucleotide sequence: TGTGCCAGCAGCTTAAAGGGGCAGCTTCAAGAGACCCAGTACTTC. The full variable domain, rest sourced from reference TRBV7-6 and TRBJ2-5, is GAGVSQSPRYKVTKRGQDVALRCDPISGHVSLYWYRQALGQGPEFLTYFNYEAQQDKSGLPNDRFSAERPEGSISTLTIQRTEQRDSAMYRCASSLKGQLQETQYFGPGTRLLVL.

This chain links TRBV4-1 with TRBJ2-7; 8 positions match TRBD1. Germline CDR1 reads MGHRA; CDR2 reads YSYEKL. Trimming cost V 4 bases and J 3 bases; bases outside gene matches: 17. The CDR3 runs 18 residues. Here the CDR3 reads CASSLDGLKGDRYYEQYF. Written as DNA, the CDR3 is TGCGCCAGCAGCCTAGACGGCCTCAAAGGGGACAGGTACTACGAGCAGTACTTC.

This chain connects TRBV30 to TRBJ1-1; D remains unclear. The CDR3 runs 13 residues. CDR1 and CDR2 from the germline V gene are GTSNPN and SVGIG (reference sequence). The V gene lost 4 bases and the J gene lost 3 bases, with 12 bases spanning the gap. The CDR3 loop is CAWNDRGYTEAFF. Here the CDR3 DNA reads TGTGCCTGGAATGACCGAGGCTACACTGAAGCTTTCTTT.

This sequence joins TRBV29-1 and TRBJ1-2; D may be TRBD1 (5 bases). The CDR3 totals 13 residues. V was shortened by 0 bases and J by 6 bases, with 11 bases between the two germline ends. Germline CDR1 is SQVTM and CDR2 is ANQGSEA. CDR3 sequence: CSVEERRGHGYTF. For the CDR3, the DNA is TGCAGCGTTGAAGAGAGGAGGGGCCATGGCTACACCTTC. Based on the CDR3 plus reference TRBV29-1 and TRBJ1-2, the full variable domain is SAVISQKPSRDICQRGTSLTIQCQVDSQVTMMFWYRQQPGQSLTLIATANQGSEATYESGFVIDKFPISRPNLTFSTLTVSNMSPEDSSIYLCSVEERRGHGYTFGSGTRLTVV.

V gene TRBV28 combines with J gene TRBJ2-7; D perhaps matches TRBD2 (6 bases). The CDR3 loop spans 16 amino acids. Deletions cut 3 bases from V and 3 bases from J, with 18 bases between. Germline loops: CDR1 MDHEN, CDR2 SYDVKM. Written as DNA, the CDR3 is TGTGCCAGCAGTTTTCCAGAACCGGGACTGAACTACGAGCAGTACTTC. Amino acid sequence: CASSFPEPGLNYEQYF.

CDR3 bases: TGCGCCAGCAGCCTAGGACAGGGCGGAATAGCTTTCTTT. It translates to CASSLGQGGIAFF. The V gene is TRBV5-1, the J gene TRBJ1-1; 8 bases line up with TRBD1. The V gene's germline CDR1 is SGHRS and CDR2 YFSETQ. Trimming took 4 bases from V and 10 from J; bases not matched to a gene: 9. The CDR3 is made up of 13 amino acids.

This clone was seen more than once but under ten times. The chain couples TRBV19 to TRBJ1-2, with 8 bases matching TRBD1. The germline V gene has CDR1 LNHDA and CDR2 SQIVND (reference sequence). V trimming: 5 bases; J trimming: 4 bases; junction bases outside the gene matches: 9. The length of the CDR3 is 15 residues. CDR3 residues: CASSLRQGLIYGYTF. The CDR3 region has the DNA TGTGCCAGTAGTCTTCGACAGGGGCTCATCTATGGCTACACCTTC.

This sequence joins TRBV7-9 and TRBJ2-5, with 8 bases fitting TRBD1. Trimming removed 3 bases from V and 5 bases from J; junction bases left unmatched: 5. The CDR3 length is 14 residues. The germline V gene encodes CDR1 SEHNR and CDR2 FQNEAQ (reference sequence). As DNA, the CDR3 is TGTGCCAGCAGCTTGGACAGGGTCCCGGAGACCCAGTACTTC. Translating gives CASSLDRVPETQYF.

The CDR3 protein is CASSRRQGPNTEAFF. Written as DNA, the CDR3 is TGTGCCAGCAGCCGAAGACAGGGCCCGAACACTGAAGCTTTCTTT. This chain connects TRBV6-5 to TRBJ1-1, with TRBD1 identical over 7 bases. The CDR3 covers 15 residues. Germline V gene sequence: CDR1 MNHEY, CDR2 SVGAGI. Trimming at V came to 6 bases and at J to 1 base, leaving 8 bases not matched to a gene.

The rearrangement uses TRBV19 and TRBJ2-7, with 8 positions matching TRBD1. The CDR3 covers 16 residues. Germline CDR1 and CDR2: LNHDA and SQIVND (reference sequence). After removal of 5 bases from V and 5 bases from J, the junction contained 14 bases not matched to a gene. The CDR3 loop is CASSLIAQGAQDEQYF. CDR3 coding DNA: TGTGCCAGTAGTTTAATTGCTCAGGGGGCGCAGGACGAGCAGTACTTC.

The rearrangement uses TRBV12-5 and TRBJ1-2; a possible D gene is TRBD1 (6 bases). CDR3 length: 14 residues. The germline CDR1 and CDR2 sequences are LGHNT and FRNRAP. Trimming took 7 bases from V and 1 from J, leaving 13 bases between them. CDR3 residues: CASDRQDSNYGYTF. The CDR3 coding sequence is TGTGCTAGTGACCGCCAGGACAGTAACTATGGCTACACCTTC.

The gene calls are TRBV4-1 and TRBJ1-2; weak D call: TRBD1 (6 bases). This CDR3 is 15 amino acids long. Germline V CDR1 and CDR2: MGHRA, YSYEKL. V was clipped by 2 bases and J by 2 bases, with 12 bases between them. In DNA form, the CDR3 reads TGCGCCAGCAGCCAACTCGGGACATTAAACTATGGCTACACCTTC. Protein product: CASSQLGTLNYGYTF.

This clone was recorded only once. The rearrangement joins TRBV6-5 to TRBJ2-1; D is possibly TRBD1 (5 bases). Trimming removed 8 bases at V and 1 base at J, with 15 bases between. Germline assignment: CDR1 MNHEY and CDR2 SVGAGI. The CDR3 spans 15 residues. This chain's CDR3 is CASSTLQGSYNEQFF. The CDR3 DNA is TGTGCCAGCTCCACCTTGCAGGGATCCTACAATGAGCAGTTCTTC.

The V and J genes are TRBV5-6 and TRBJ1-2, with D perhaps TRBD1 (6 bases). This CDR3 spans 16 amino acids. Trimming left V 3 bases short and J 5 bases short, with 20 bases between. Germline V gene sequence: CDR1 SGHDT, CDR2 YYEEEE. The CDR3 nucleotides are TGTGCCAGCAGCTGGGCGGGGGCATCCCCCGGATATGGCTACACCTTC. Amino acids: CASSWAGASPGYGYTF. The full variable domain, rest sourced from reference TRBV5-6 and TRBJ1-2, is DAGVTQSPTHLIKTRGQQVTLRCSPKSGHDTVSWYQQALGQGPQFIFQYYEEEERQRGNFPDRFSGHQFPNYSSELNVNALLLGDSALYLCASSWAGASPGYGYTFGSGTRLTVV.

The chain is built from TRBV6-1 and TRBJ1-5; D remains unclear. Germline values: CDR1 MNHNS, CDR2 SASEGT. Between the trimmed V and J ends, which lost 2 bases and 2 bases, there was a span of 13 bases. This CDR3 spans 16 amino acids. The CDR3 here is CASSEWRGEGNQPQHF. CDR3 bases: TGTGCCAGCAGTGAATGGCGGGGAGAGGGCAATCAGCCCCAGCATTTT.

As DNA, the CDR3 is TGTGCCAGCAGCTTGCGTCAGGGGGCGAGGAGTTTTGAAAAACTGTTTTTT. Amino acid sequence: CASSLRQGARSFEKLFF. The rearrangement links TRBV5-8 to TRBJ1-4; 8 bases are shared with TRBD1. The junction had 12 bases not matched to a gene; V was cut back by 1 base and J by 7 bases. The V gene's germline CDR1 is SGHTS and CDR2 YDEGEE. The CDR3 covers 17 residues.

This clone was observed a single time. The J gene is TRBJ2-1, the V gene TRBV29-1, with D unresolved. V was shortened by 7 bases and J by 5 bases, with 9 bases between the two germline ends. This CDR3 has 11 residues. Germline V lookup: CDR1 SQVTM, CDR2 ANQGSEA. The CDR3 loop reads CSALLNNEQFF. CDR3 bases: TGCAGCGCTCTACTTAACAATGAGCAGTTCTTC.

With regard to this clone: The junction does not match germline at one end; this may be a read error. In DNA, the CDR3 is TGTGCTAGCAGCCCCAGACACCGGGACTGGCAAGAGACCCAGTACTTC. Amino acids: CASSPRHRDWQETQYF. The chain joins TRBV7-9 to TRBJ2-5; TRBD2 is a possible D gene (6 bases). The germline V gene has CDR1 SEHNR and CDR2 FQNEAQ (reference sequence). This CDR3 has 16 residues.

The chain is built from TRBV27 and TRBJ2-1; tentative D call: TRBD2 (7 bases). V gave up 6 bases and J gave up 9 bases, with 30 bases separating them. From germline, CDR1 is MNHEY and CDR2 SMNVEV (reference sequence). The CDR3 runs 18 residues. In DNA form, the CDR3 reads TGTGCCAGCAGCCTCCGTCCACCCGCGGGGGCCTGGGCGTTTGAGCAGTTCTTC. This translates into CASSLRPPAGAWAFEQFF.

CDR3 protein: CASSSLPDEQFF. DNA of the CDR3: TGCGCCAGCAGCTCCCTACCCGATGAGCAGTTCTTC. The V and J genes are TRBV5-1 and TRBJ2-1; D is undetermined. The V and J ends lost 3 bases and 8 bases respectively, with 9 bases between them. Germline V lookup: CDR1 SGHRS, CDR2 YFSETQ. The CDR3 contains 12 residues.

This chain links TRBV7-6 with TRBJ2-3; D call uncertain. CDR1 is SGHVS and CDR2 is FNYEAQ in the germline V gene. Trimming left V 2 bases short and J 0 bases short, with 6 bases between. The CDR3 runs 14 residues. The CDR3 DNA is TGTGCCAGCAGCTTAACGGAGAGCACAGATACGCAGTATTTT. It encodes CASSLTESTDTQYF.